The 16 T cell receptor beta chains in this list originate from one sample, sequenced in a study of T cell repertoires in cytomegalovirus infection. TCRdb independently ran MiXCR on the reads; one entry per CDR3 protein. The repertoire holds approximately 81,000 distinct CDR3 sequences, 24% seen once, with about 50% in the top ten. These receptors have no identified antigens. The sequencing here drew on CD8+ T cells from cultured PBMCs, taken from culture after CMV antigen stimulation. Receptors originate from a human donor in good health (CMV status not recorded). Some clones in this sample may be carry-over from other donors' samples.

This clonotype was counted many times. This chain joins TRBV7-6 and TRBJ2-7; possible D gene TRBD1, 6 bases. V was cut by 1 base and J by 2 bases, with 9 bases left in between. Per the germline V gene, CDR1 is SGHVS and CDR2 is FNYEAQ. This CDR3 region has 14 residues. This CDR3 is CASSLGRGPYEQYF. CDR3 DNA: TGTGCCAGCAGCTTAGGCAGGGGCCCCTACGAGCAGTACTTC.

This clonotype has at least ten counts. The V and J genes are TRBV27 and TRBJ2-1, with D possibly matching TRBD1 (6 bases). Germline V gene lookup returns CDR1 MNHEY and CDR2 SMNVEV (reference sequence). Deletions cut 7 bases from V and 0 bases from J, with 13 bases between. This CDR3 has 15 amino acids. The CDR3 DNA follows: TGTGCCAGCACTGGGAGACAGGTCTCCTACAATGAGCAGTTCTTC. Its translation is CASTGRQVSYNEQFF.

This clonotype has ten or more counts. This chain links TRBV7-2 with TRBJ1-4; perhaps TRBD1 as D (6 bases). The CDR3 loop spans 15 amino acids. Germline loops: CDR1 SGHTA, CDR2 FQGNSA. V lost 6 bases and J lost 4, with 15 bases in between. CDR3 nucleotide sequence: TGTGCCAGCAGGGGCCTGGCCAGGGGTAATGAAAAACTGTTTTTT. It codes for CASRGLARGNEKLFF.

The chain combines TRBV7-2 with TRBJ2-3; the match to TRBD2 covers 8 bases. The CDR3 runs 15 residues. With 1 base clipped from V and 1 base from J, the junction kept 1 base outside the gene matches. Germline CDR1 reads SGHTA; CDR2 reads FQGNSA. CDR3 sequence reads: CASSLEAGGTDTQYF. The CDR3 coding sequence is TGTGCCAGCAGCTTAGAAGCGGGGGGCACAGATACGCAGTATTTT. Filled out from reference TRBV7-2 and TRBJ2-3, the complete variable domain reads GAGVSQSPSNKVTEKGKDVELRCDPISGHTALYWYRQSLGQGLEFLIYFQGNSAPDKSGLPSDRFSAERTGGSVSTLTIQRTQQEDSAVYLCASSLEAGGTDTQYFGPGTRLTVL.

This clonotype showed up many times. This chain connects TRBV7-9 to TRBJ1-4; 9 bases match TRBD1. V dropped 4 bases and J dropped 8; count of bases not matched to a gene: 5. Germline loops: CDR1 SEHNR, CDR2 FQNEAQ (reference sequence). The CDR3 has 14 amino acids. DNA for the CDR3: TGTGCCAGCAGCTCGACAGGGGGAGACGAAAAACTGTTTTTT. This gives the protein CASSSTGGDEKLFF.

This clonotype has just a few counts. The chain carries TRBV2 and TRBJ2-1; D is undetermined. The CDR3 contains 13 residues. Germline lookup yields CDR1 SNHLY and CDR2 FYNNEI. The V end was cut by 1 base, the J end by 8 bases, with 9 bases between. CDR3 amino acids: CASSEGRVDEQFF. CDR3 in DNA: TGTGCCAGCAGTGAAGGACGAGTGGATGAGCAGTTCTTC.

The chain carries TRBV20-1 and TRBJ1-2; tentatively, D is TRBD1 (5 bases). CDR1 and CDR2 from the germline V gene are DFQATT and SNEGSKA (reference sequence). Trimming took 0 bases from V and 4 from J, leaving 12 bases between them. The CDR3 has 14 residues. CDR3 coding DNA: TGCAGTGCTAGAGACCCCGAGGGGACCTATGGCTACACCTTC. Translated: CSARDPEGTYGYTF.

This clonotype was seen a handful of times. The chain links TRBV6-2 or TRBV6-3 to TRBJ2-7; D is ambiguous. Trimming removed 5 bases from V and 5 bases from J, with 13 bases in between. This CDR3 has 13 residues. Per the germline V gene, CDR1 is MNHEY and CDR2 is SVGEGT. The chain's CDR3 is CASSAILVDEQYF. The DNA for the CDR3 is TGTGCCAGCAGTGCTATCTTGGTAGACGAGCAGTACTTC.

This clonotype showed up just a few times. This chain connects TRBV14 to TRBJ2-7, with D perhaps given as TRBD1 or TRBD2 (5 bases each). Germline CDR1 is SGHDN and CDR2 is FVKESK. The V and J ends lost 6 bases and 3 bases respectively, with 18 bases between them. This CDR3 spans 15 amino acids. CDR3 sequence (DNA): TGTGCCAGCAGTCACCCCGCGTGGGGGATCTACGAGCAGTACTTC. Amino acid sequence: CASSHPAWGIYEQYF. The full variable domain, rest sourced from reference TRBV14 and TRBJ2-7, is EAGVTQFPSHSVIEKGQTVTLRCDPISGHDNLYWYRRVMGKEIKFLLHFVKESKQDESGMPNNRFLAERTGGTYSTLKVQPAELEDSGVYFCASSHPAWGIYEQYFGPGTRLTVT.

This clonotype was seen repeatedly, ten times or more. This sequence joins TRBV6-6 and TRBJ2-1, with D possibly being TRBD2 (7 bases). V lost 0 bases, J lost 6 bases, and 15 bases lay in between. Germline V gives CDR1 MNHNY, CDR2 SVGAGI (reference sequence). The CDR3 has 16 residues. CDR3 nucleotide sequence: TGTGCCAGCAGTTACTCCCTTGGGGGGGCCGTCAATGAGCAGTTCTTC. Translating gives CASSYSLGGAVNEQFF.

In this sample, this clonotype turned up many times. The rearrangement uses TRBV11-2 and TRBJ2-1; 8 positions match TRBD2. The CDR3 extends over 16 amino acids. CDR1 and CDR2 from the germline V gene are SGHAT and FQNNGV. V lost 4 bases and J lost 1; bases outside the gene matches: 6. CDR3 loop: CASSYAGTRSYNEQFF. The CDR3 region has the DNA TGTGCCAGCAGCTACGCCGGGACTAGGTCCTACAATGAGCAGTTCTTC. Full variable domain (remainder filled in from reference TRBV11-2 and TRBJ2-1): EAGVAQSPRYKIIEKRQSVAFWCNPISGHATLYWYQQILGQGPKLLIQFQNNGVVDDSQLPKDRFSAERLKGVDSTLKIQPAKLEDSAVYLCASSYAGTRSYNEQFFGPGTRLTVL.

Many counts were recorded for this clonotype. This rearrangement joins TRBV24-1 to TRBJ1-4, with D unresolved. The CDR3 runs 14 residues. Germline V lookup: CDR1 KGHDR, CDR2 SFDVKD. The V end lost 2 bases, the J end lost 5 bases, and 8 bases lay between the germline ends. The CDR3: CATSDSTGNEKLFF. Written as DNA, the CDR3 is TGTGCCACCAGTGATTCCACGGGAAATGAAAAACTGTTTTTT.

This clonotype was detected only a few times. The CDR3 DNA follows: TGTGCCAGCACTCGCGGGCCGGTAGCTAACTATGGCTACACCTTC. Protein: CASTRGPVANYGYTF. V is TRBV13 and J is TRBJ1-2; D is uncertain. CDR1 and CDR2 (germline): PRHDT, FYEKMQ (reference sequence). CDR3 length: 15 residues. V was pared by 7 bases and J by 0 bases, with 15 bases between.

There are a few counts of this clonotype. The V gene is TRBV11-2, the J gene TRBJ2-1, with D perhaps matching TRBD2 (5 bases). Germline V CDR1 and CDR2: SGHAT, FQNNGV. Trimming left V 0 bases short and J 10 bases short, with 13 bases between. This CDR3 has 14 residues. The DNA of the CDR3 is TGTGCCAGCAGCTTAGAAGCCGGACTGGAAGAGCAGTTCTTC. It translates to CASSLEAGLEEQFF.

This chain connects TRBV6-6 to TRBJ2-7; D gene ambiguous. Trimming removed 0 bases from V and 6 bases from J, with 3 bases in between. The CDR3 spans 11 residues. The germline gives CDR1 MNHNY, CDR2 SVGAGI (reference sequence). The CDR3 DNA reads TGTGCCAGCAGTTACTCGAGCGAGCAGTACTTC. This sequence encodes CASSYSSEQYF.

The chain joins TRBV28 to TRBJ2-7; 7 bases line up with TRBD1. Germline values: CDR1 MDHEN, CDR2 SYDVKM. The V and J ends lost 5 bases and 2 bases, in that order; junction bases with no gene match: 6. This CDR3 is 14 amino acids long. In DNA, the CDR3 is TGTGCCAGCAGTACCCCCGGGACAGCCTACGAGCAGTACTTC. Translated: CASSTPGTAYEQYF.